The source of this TCR beta chain is a study of control samples from healthy donors and cancer patients. V lost 5 bases and J lost 9, with 17 bases in between. The CDR3 sequence is 14 residues long. Germline CDR1 SGHTA, CDR2 FQGNSA. The assay was immunoSEQ multiplex PCR, and TCRdb's table has in-frame clones only and misses some. The table shows 200,000 to 250,000 clones, with 90% to 95% occurring only once. Sequencing was performed on blood. The sequence was collected from a man in his fifties in good health. This chain uses TRBV7-2 with TRBJ2-1; weak D call: TRBD2 (5 bases). CDR3 nucleotides: TGTGCCAGCAGCCTTCGCTCCGGGAAGAGTGAGCAGTTCTTC. This gives the protein CASSLRSGKSEQFF. The complete variable domain, with remaining parts taken from reference TRBV7-2 and TRBJ2-1, reads GAGVSQSPSNKVTEKGKDVELRCDPISGHTALYWYRQSLGQGLEFLIYFQGNSAPDKSGLPSDRFSAERTGGSVSTLTIQRTQQEDSAVYLCASSLRSGKSEQFFGPGTRLTVL.